The rows below give T cell receptor beta chains drawn from one sample of a study of blood T cell repertoires in COVID-19. The data were produced by immunoSEQ multiplex PCR, yet TCRdb's version contains in-frame clones alone and is incomplete. Of approximately 45,000 clones listed, more than 75% were seen once; the top ten hold around 3.7%. The sequenced sample was peripheral blood. These receptors originate from a middle-aged man with COVID-19, enrolled during active disease. The CDR3 runs from the conserved cysteine through the conserved F or W. Each record gives: CDR3 length, V gene, J gene, D gene, clone size, CDR3 protein, CDR3 DNA. A D gene is named only where the DNA matches it firmly. A clone size is listed for some rows: how often the clone was seen (once, few, many), or a class if it is expanded.

16,TRBV6-6,TRBJ1-3,TRBD1,-,CASSPLDRGLGNTIYF,TGTGCCAGCAGTCCGTTGGACAGGGGGCTTGGAAACACCATATATTTT
18,TRBV28,TRBJ2-5,TRBD1,-,CASSHLPRDRHYQETQYF,TGTGCCAGCTCACACCTCCCCCGGGACAGACACTACCAAGAGACCCAGTACTTC
13,TRBV29-1,TRBJ1-2,TRBD1,-,CSVRQGSNYGYTF,TGCAGCGTACGACAGGGTTCTAACTATGGCTACACCTTC
12,TRBV11-2,TRBJ2-3,-,-,CASSSITDTQYF,TGTGCCAGCAGCTCAATCACAGATACGCAGTATTTT
17,TRBV7-9,TRBJ1-4,-,-,CASSLIDLTGPNEKLFF,TGTGCCAGCAGCTTAATTGACCTGACAGGCCCTAATGAAAAACTGTTTTTT
14,TRBV19,TRBJ2-2,-,-,CASSDMGNTGELFF,TGTGCCAGTAGTGACATGGGGAACACCGGGGAGCTGTTTTTT
14,TRBV2,TRBJ2-7,TRBD2,-,CASLAGGPWNEQYF,TGTGCCAGTCTAGCGGGAGGGCCTTGGAACGAGCAGTACTTC
13,TRBV3-1/TRBV3-2,TRBJ1-4,-,-,CASSHSGNEKLFF,TGTGCCAGCAGCCACTCAGGAAATGAAAAACTGTTTTTT
14,TRBV27,TRBJ1-5,-,-,CASSPTPGSQPQHF,TGTGCCAGCAGTCCCACCCCGGGGAGTCAGCCCCAGCATTTT
16,TRBV5-1,TRBJ1-6,-,-,CASSLEKTAYNSPLHF,TGCGCCAGCAGCTTAGAAAAGACAGCATATAATTCACCCCTCCACTTT
15,TRBV6-5,TRBJ2-3,TRBD2,-,CASTPYETSADTQYF,TGTGCCAGCACCCCATACGAAACTAGCGCAGATACGCAGTATTTT
13,TRBV18,TRBJ2-1,TRBD1,-,CASSPRQGDEQFF,TGTGCCAGCTCACCTAGACAGGGCGATGAGCAGTTCTTC
13,TRBV3-1/TRBV3-2,TRBJ2-3,TRBD1,-,CASSQRQGGTQYF,TGTGCCAGCAGCCAACGACAGGGGGGTACGCAGTATTTT
15,TRBV2,TRBJ2-1,TRBD1,-,CASLRDSIKGDEQFF,TGTGCCAGCTTACGGGACAGCATAAAAGGCGATGAGCAGTTCTTC
15,TRBV2,TRBJ1-5,TRBD1,once,CASRATGDGSQPQHF,TGTGCCAGCAGGGCAACAGGGGATGGTAGTCAGCCCCAGCATTTT
15,TRBV6-2/TRBV6-3,TRBJ2-5,TRBD2,-,CASSTTWGGQETQYF,TGTGCCAGCAGCACTACGTGGGGAGGGCAAGAGACCCAGTACTTC
14,TRBV30,TRBJ1-5,-,few,CAWSVQGSGQPQHF,TGTGCCTGGAGTGTACAGGGTTCCGGGCAGCCCCAGCATTTT
16,TRBV2,TRBJ1-6,-,-,CASSEAGGRSNSPLHF,TGTGCCAGCAGTGAAGCTGGCGGCCGCAGTAATTCACCCCTCCACTTT
13,TRBV6-1,TRBJ1-2,-,-,CASSESGPYGYTF,TGTGCCAGCAGTGAATCAGGGCCCTATGGCTACACCTTC
14,TRBV6-6,TRBJ2-7,-,-,CASSYSGGAGEQYF,TGTGCCAGCAGTTACTCGGGGGGGGCGGGTGAGCAGTACTTC
15,TRBV7-2,TRBJ2-3,TRBD2,once,CASSLDLAGGPGQYF,TGTGCCAGCAGCTTAGACTTAGCGGGGGGGCCCGGCCAGTATTTT
16,TRBV11-2,TRBJ2-7,-,-,CASSSWPKGKSYEQYF,TGTGCCAGCAGCTCATGGCCTAAGGGGAAGTCCTACGAGCAGTACTTC
17,TRBV6-2/TRBV6-3,TRBJ2-1,-,-,CASSTSGLAVGYNEQFF,-
15,TRBV5-5,TRBJ2-1,-,-,CASSRKDGDYNEQFF,TGTGCCAGCAGCAGGAAGGACGGGGATTACAATGAGCAGTTCTTC
13,TRBV6-4,TRBJ1-2,-,-,CASSPELNYGYTF,TGTGCCAGCAGCCCCGAACTAAACTATGGCTACACCTTC
15,TRBV3-1/TRBV3-2,TRBJ1-2,-,-,CASSPGSPAEYGYTF,TGTGCCAGCAGCCCCGGGTCCCCGGCAGAGTATGGCTACACCTTC
12,TRBV28,TRBJ2-7,TRBD2,-,CASRGGSYEQYF,TGTGCCAGCCGGGGGGGCTCCTACGAGCAGTACTTC
12,TRBV28,TRBJ1-2,TRBD1,-,CASKTGGGGYTF,TGTGCCAGCAAGACAGGGGGAGGGGGCTACACCTTC
14,TRBV15,TRBJ1-1,-,-,CATSYRELNTEAFF,TGTGCCACCAGTTACCGGGAACTCAACACTGAAGCTTTCTTT
17,TRBV28,TRBJ1-3,-,-,CASSLGRGRQLGNTIYF,TGTGCCAGCAGTTTAGGGCGGGGCAGGCAGCTGGGAAACACCATATATTTT
16,TRBV5-4,TRBJ2-5,TRBD1,-,CASSPGQGGFQETQYF,TGTGCCAGCAGCCCCGGACAGGGGGGTTTTCAAGAGACCCAGTACTTC
15,TRBV5-1,TRBJ1-4,-,-,CASSSQTGGNEKLFF,TGCGCCAGCAGCTCTCAGACAGGCGGAAATGAAAAACTGTTTTTT
13,TRBV6-6,TRBJ2-5,TRBD1,once,CASSPQAGTAQYF,TGTGCCAGCAGTCCTCAGGCCGGGACAGCTCAGTACTTC
14,TRBV6-2/TRBV6-3,TRBJ2-7,TRBD2,few,CASSYTGGTYEQYF,TGTGCCAGCAGTTATACGGGAGGGACCTACGAGCAGTACTTC
13,TRBV13,TRBJ1-2,TRBD1,-,CASSLQGAIGYTF,TGTGCCAGCAGCTTACAGGGGGCCATTGGCTACACCTTC
12,TRBV30,TRBJ2-1,-,-,CAWSVTGGEQFF,TGTGCCTGGAGTGTTACTGGAGGGGAGCAGTTCTTC
15,TRBV19,TRBJ2-5,TRBD2,-,CASSMRGGAGETQYF,TGTGCCAGTAGTATGCGCGGGGGGGCCGGAGAGACCCAGTACTTC
15,TRBV30,TRBJ1-5,-,-,CAWSVDQGRGQPQHF,TGTGCCTGGAGTGTCGATCAGGGAAGGGGTCAGCCCCAGCATTTT
16,TRBV24-1,TRBJ1-3,TRBD1,once,CATSDTKTGPGNTIYF,TGTGCCACCAGTGACACCAAGACAGGGCCTGGAAACACCATATATTTT
13,TRBV28,TRBJ2-5,-,-,CASSLPRMETQYF,TGTGCCAGCAGTTTACCCAGGATGGAGACCCAGTACTTC
14,TRBV25-1,TRBJ1-2,TRBD1,-,CASRSQGAGYGYTF,TGTGCCAGCAGGTCACAGGGGGCGGGCTATGGCTACACCTTC
9,TRBV11-2,TRBJ1-2,-,-,CASGPDTHF,TGTGCCAGCGGGCCGGACACCCACTTC
17,TRBV5-6,TRBJ2-7,TRBD2,-,CASSWTALAGGPNEQYF,TGTGCCAGCAGCTGGACTGCACTAGCGGGAGGGCCCAACGAGCAGTACTTC
14,TRBV28,TRBJ2-7,-,-,CASSLYLGEEEQYF,TGTGCCAGCAGTTTATATTTGGGGGAGGAAGAGCAGTACTTC
13,TRBV30,TRBJ1-2,-,-,CAWSNSGFNGYTF,TGTGCCTGGAGTAATTCAGGGTTCAATGGCTACACCTTC
14,TRBV5-1,TRBJ1-6,-,-,CASSLAIDNSPLHF,TGCGCCAGCAGCTTGGCCATAGATAATTCACCCCTCCACTTT